Following are 22 T cell receptor beta chains from one sample sequenced in a study of T cell repertoires in cytomegalovirus infection. For these receptors, no antigen is known. TCRdb re-derived calls from the reads in MiXCR, one entry per CDR3 protein. The data hold about 60,000 distinct CDR3 sequences, with 25% to 40% observed a single time. Specimen: PBMCs, sequenced either directly or after in vitro stimulation (not recorded which). These receptors were collected from a human donor in good health (CMV status not recorded). Some clones in this sample may be carry-over from other donors' samples.

The CDR3 reads CASSQDHNEQFF. CDR3 nucleotide sequence: TGCGCCAGCAGCCAAGATCACAATGAGCAGTTCTTC. The rearrangement uses TRBV4-1 and TRBJ2-1; D is unclear. The germline CDR1 and CDR2 sequences are MGHRA and YSYEKL. Trimming took 0 bases from V and 5 from J, leaving 2 bases between them. The CDR3 length is 12 residues.

The J gene is TRBJ2-7, the V gene TRBV20-1; TRBD2 matches 7 bases. Germline-derived CDR1 and CDR2 are DFQATT and SNEGSKA (reference sequence). The trim removed 3 bases at V and 0 bases at J, leaving 5 bases unmatched. The CDR3 is 14 residues long. CDR3 in amino acids: CSARGLLYSYEQYF. As DNA, the CDR3 is TGCAGTGCTAGGGGACTACTTTACTCCTACGAGCAGTACTTC.

There are many counts of this clonotype. V is TRBV7-6 and J is TRBJ1-6; D unresolved. The CDR3 covers 13 residues. The germline gives CDR1 SGHVS, CDR2 FNYEAQ. V was clipped by 0 bases and J by 8 bases, with 5 bases between them. CDR3 amino acids: CASSLARDSPLHF. As DNA, the CDR3 is TGTGCCAGCAGCTTAGCTCGCGATTCACCCCTCCACTTT.

This clonotype showed up just a few times. The genes are TRBV5-6 and TRBJ1-1; D not resolved. The CDR3 covers 15 residues. V was cut by 0 bases and J by 0 bases, with 9 bases left in between. In germline, CDR1 is SGHDT, CDR2 YYEEEE. This CDR3 reads CASSLGGDLNTEAFF. CDR3 coding DNA: TGTGCCAGCAGCTTGGGGGGAGACCTGAACACTGAAGCTTTCTTT.

The table lists this clonotype with a few counts. V usage is TRBV7-8 and J usage is TRBJ1-5; the D is unclear. V lost 3 bases and J 1 base, leaving 10 bases between the germline ends. CDR1 is SGHVS, CDR2 FQNEAQ, per germline. The CDR3 sequence is 15 residues long. Written as DNA, the CDR3 is TGTGCCAGCAGCTTCGGCCAAGCGAGCAATCAGCCCCAGCATTTT. Encoded protein: CASSFGQASNQPQHF.

The DNA for the CDR3 is TGCGCCAGCAGCCAAGGTCCCGGGGATGAGCAGTTCTTC. Amino acid sequence: CASSQGPGDEQFF. The chain has TRBV4-1 and TRBJ2-1; D is perhaps TRBD2 (5 bases). Per germline, CDR1 MGHRA and CDR2 YSYEKL. This CDR3 is built from 13 residues. Trimming pared 1 base from V and 8 bases from J, leaving 9 bases between.

The V and J genes are TRBV6-5 and TRBJ1-2; D gene uncertain. The V end was cut by 6 bases, the J end by 7 bases, with 15 bases between. Germline lookup yields CDR1 MNHEY and CDR2 SVGAGI. CDR3 length: 13 amino acids. This chain's CDR3 is CASSRDLHGGYTF. CDR3 in DNA: TGTGCCAGCAGCCGGGATCTCCATGGTGGCTACACCTTC.

This chain joins TRBV7-2 and TRBJ1-5, with 9 bases aligning to TRBD1. The V gene end was trimmed by 1 base and the J gene end by 5 bases; junction bases not matched to a gene: 6. Per the germline V gene, CDR1 is SGHTA and CDR2 is FQGNSA. The CDR3 length is 16 residues. The CDR3 is CASSLDRGLVYQPQHF. CDR3 nucleotides: TGTGCCAGCAGCTTAGACAGGGGGCTAGTTTATCAGCCCCAGCATTTT.

This CDR3 reads CASSSSTGELFF. For the CDR3, the DNA is TGTGCCAGCAGTTCGAGCACCGGGGAGCTGTTTTTT. This chain connects TRBV12-3 or TRBV12-4 to TRBJ2-2; D gene unclear. This CDR3 comprises 12 residues. Trimming pared 4 bases from V and 4 bases from J, leaving 4 bases between.

This clonotype has more than one count but fewer than ten. The chain links TRBV5-6 to TRBJ1-1; D gene uncertain. Germline CDR1 reads SGHDT; CDR2 reads YYEEEE. The CDR3 sequence is 13 residues long. The V end was cut by 2 bases, the J end by 1 base, with 6 bases between. Here the CDR3 DNA reads TGTGCCAGCAGCTTTTGGGAGAACACTGAAGCTTTCTTT. As protein: CASSFWENTEAFF.

This clonotype was seen only a few times. This chain uses TRBV11-2 with TRBJ1-4; D unresolved. V was clipped by 1 base and J by 10 bases, with 13 bases between them. Germline lookup yields CDR1 SGHAT and CDR2 FQNNGV. The CDR3 is made up of 14 amino acids. CDR3 sequence: CASSLVREGGKLFF. The CDR3 DNA reads as TGTGCCAGCAGCTTAGTCAGAGAAGGAGGAAAACTGTTTTTT.

This rearrangement joins TRBV19 to TRBJ1-5; 9 bases are a match to TRBD1. The CDR3 runs 14 residues. Germline V gives CDR1 LNHDA, CDR2 SQIVND (reference sequence). The ends lost 1 base at V and 10 bases at J; junction bases unmatched: 5. CDR3 region: CASSIGQGGIPQHF. As DNA, the CDR3 is TGTGCCAGTAGTATAGGACAGGGGGGGATACCCCAGCATTTT.

This clonotype was observed many times. V is TRBV7-2 and J is TRBJ2-7, with TRBD1 matching 8 bases. V shed 6 bases, J shed 6 bases, and the junction held 10 bases outside the gene matches. Germline CDR1 and CDR2: SGHTA and FQGNSA. The CDR3 is 14 amino acids. This CDR3 reads CASRRGTGYREQYF. In DNA form, the CDR3 reads TGTGCCAGCAGAAGGGGGACAGGCTATCGCGAGCAGTACTTC.

The rearrangement links TRBV5-1 to TRBJ2-3; no reliable D call. The CDR3 length is 15 residues. V was clipped by 0 bases and J by 3 bases, with 11 bases between them. Germline V gene sequence: CDR1 SGHRS, CDR2 YFSETQ. The CDR3 sequence is CASSLEFPPTDTQYF. DNA of the CDR3: TGCGCCAGCAGCTTGGAGTTTCCGCCGACAGATACGCAGTATTTT.

This clonotype came up many times. V usage is TRBV11-3 and J usage is TRBJ2-2, with D perhaps matching TRBD1 (5 bases). Germline V lookup: CDR1 SGHNT, CDR2 YENEEA. V dropped 3 bases and J dropped 0 bases, with 8 bases sitting between them. CDR3 length equals 15 residues. The CDR3 sequence is CASSFDRANTGELFF. As DNA, the CDR3 is TGTGCCAGCAGCTTCGACAGAGCGAACACCGGGGAGCTGTTTTTT.

This chain connects TRBV10-3 to TRBJ2-7; TRBD1 is a possible D gene (6 bases). V gave up 3 bases and J gave up 3 bases, with 9 bases separating them. This CDR3 is 13 amino acids long. Germline values: CDR1 ENHRY, CDR2 SYGVKD. This CDR3 is CAISDGQIYEQYF. The CDR3 bases are TGTGCCATCAGTGACGGACAGATCTACGAGCAGTACTTC.

V and J are TRBV2 and TRBJ1-6; 7 bases line up with TRBD1. The germline V gene encodes CDR1 SNHLY and CDR2 FYNNEI. The CDR3 length is 15 residues. Trimming took 5 bases from V and 5 from J; bases not matched to a gene: 6. DNA for the CDR3: TGTGCCAGCAGTCGGGACAGTCCTAATAATTCACCCCTCCACTTT. The encoded protein is CASSRDSPNNSPLHF. Full variable domain (remainder filled in from reference TRBV2 and TRBJ1-6): EPEVTQTPSHQVTQMGQEVILRCVPISNHLYFYWYRQILGQKVEFLVSFYNNEISEKSEIFDDQFSVERPDGSNFTLKIRSTKLEDSAMYFCASSRDSPNNSPLHFGNGTRLTVT.

Concerning this clonotype itself: This may be a read error, as it is one base from a much larger clone. The chain couples TRBV7-2 to TRBJ1-1; D is perhaps TRBD1 (5 bases). This CDR3 has 15 residues. CDR1 and CDR2 (germline): SGHTA, FQGNSA. The CDR3 DNA reads TGTGCCAACAGCCGGGACGGTTCTTCGGGCACTGAAGCTTTCTTT. Translation gives CANSRDGSSGTEAFF.

V gene TRBV20-1 combines with J gene TRBJ2-3, with 8 bases identical to TRBD1. This CDR3 has 15 amino acids. Germline lookup yields CDR1 DFQATT and CDR2 SNEGSKA (reference sequence). V shed 6 bases and J 4 bases; nucleotides not matched to a gene: 12. DNA for the CDR3: TGCAGTGCAGATGCCGGGACAGGACCTCCAGATACGCAGTATTTT. It encodes CSADAGTGPPDTQYF.

The V call is TRBV10-3, the J call TRBJ1-2; D perhaps matches TRBD1 (5 bases). Trimming left V 2 bases short and J 6 bases short, with 10 bases between. The V gene's germline CDR1 is ENHRY and CDR2 SYGVKD. CDR3 size: 13 residues. The CDR3 bases are TGTGCCATCAGTGAGGTCGGGGGGGATGGCTACACCTTC. Translation: CAISEVGGDGYTF.

This clonotype has just a few counts. This chain links TRBV28 with TRBJ2-7; a possible D gene is TRBD2 (5 bases). This CDR3 contains 14 residues. Germline loops: CDR1 MDHEN, CDR2 SYDVKM. Trimming shortened V by 5 bases and J by 2 bases, and 13 bases separated the two germline ends. CDR3 bases: TGTGCCAGCAGTAGACCCCAGAGGGCCTACGAGCAGTACTTC. It translates to CASSRPQRAYEQYF.

Turning to this clonotype: Since a much larger clone is just one base distant, this may be a read error. This chain joins TRBV7-2 and TRBJ2-4; no clear D gene. The V gene lost 8 bases and the J gene lost 0 bases, with 14 bases spanning the gap. There are 15 residues in the CDR3. Looked up from germline, CDR1 is SGHTA and CDR2 is FQGNSA. CDR3 nucleotides: TGTGCCAGCGGCCTGCTTGGGGTAGCCAAAAACATTCAGTACTTC. It translates to CASGLLGVAKNIQYF.